This T cell receptor (beta chain) came from a study of T cells in localized non-small cell lung cancer. Study-level results: As only one tumor region underwent sequencing, heterogeneity remains possible. Of the tissues analyzed, uninvolved adjacent lung showed maximal T cell clonality, greater than tumor.

As regards this clone: Antigen specificity is unknown.

V lost 5 bases and J 8 bases, leaving 13 bases between the germline ends. CDR3 length: 13 amino acids. Germline CDR1 SGHTA, CDR2 FQGNSA. TCRdb's copy holds only in-frame clones and misses some; the assay was immunoSEQ multiplex PCR. The sample includes about 21,000 clones, approximately 84% of them seen just once. The clonotype was recovered from a man aged 40-75 years with stage I lung adenocarcinoma. Sequenced material: peripheral blood, taken before any cancer treatment. This chain links TRBV7-2 with TRBJ2-1; D perhaps matches TRBD1 (5 bases). The CDR3 loop reads CASSLQVSDEQFF. As DNA, the CDR3 is TGTGCCAGCAGCCTACAGGTGTCGGATGAGCAGTTCTTC.